These 13 T cell receptor beta chains share one sample of origin, sequenced in a study of post-analysis software for immune sequencing data. Every TCR beta cDNA library bore unique molecular identifiers. TCRdb used MiXCR to reprocess the PCR reads, holding one entry per CDR3 protein. Among some 690,000 distinct CDR3 sequences listed, about 60% were seen once. Their antigen targets remain unknown. Points from the study as a whole: Patients showed TRBV5-6, TRBV5-1 and TRBV20-1 among roughly five TRBV segments more frequent than in controls.

The sample comprised blood. All receptors derive from a girl aged 2-15 years with multiple sclerosis.

This clonotype has just one count. The chain recombines TRBV12-3 or TRBV12-4 with TRBJ1-1; D gene ambiguous. Trimming removed 7 bases from V and 5 bases from J, with 14 bases in between. This CDR3 contains 13 residues. The CDR3, as DNA: TGTGCCAGCAACACTCGGGAGGGTACTGAAGCTTTCTTT. This encodes CASNTREGTEAFF.

This clonotype occurred many times. The rearrangement uses TRBV3-1 and TRBJ2-7; 8 positions agree with TRBD1. Losses at the gene ends were 1 base for V and 3 bases for J; bases not matched to a gene: 2. CDR1 and CDR2 from the germline V gene are LGHDT and YNNKEL (reference sequence). The CDR3 contains 14 residues. In nucleotides, the CDR3 is TGTGCCAGCAGCCAAGGGACAGGGAACTACGAGCAGTACTTC. Its protein is CASSQGTGNYEQYF.

The V call is TRBV6-6, the J call TRBJ2-4; 9 positions agree with TRBD2. Germline V CDR1 and CDR2: MNHNY, SVGAGI (reference sequence). This CDR3 has 16 amino acids. Trimming removed 6 bases from V and 5 bases from J; junction bases left unmatched: 11. CDR3: CASSERGRGGQNIQYF. The CDR3 region has the DNA TGTGCCAGCAGCGAAAGGGGGCGGGGGGGCCAAAACATTCAGTACTTC.

The chain employs TRBV20-1 and TRBJ2-1; D remains ambiguous. The CDR3 has 12 amino acids. Germline CDR1 and CDR2: DFQATT and SNEGSKA (reference sequence). The V end lost 3 bases, the J end lost 10 bases, and 13 bases lay between the germline ends. CDR3 loop: CSARDPAVEQFF. The CDR3 bases are TGCAGTGCTAGGGACCCGGCAGTCGAGCAGTTCTTC.

This clonotype has only one observation. V and J are TRBV6-6 and TRBJ2-1; 8 nucleotides align to TRBD1. Germline CDR1 and CDR2: MNHNY and SVGAGI (reference sequence). CDR3 size: 15 residues. V dropped 6 bases and J dropped 4; count of bases not matched to a gene: 8. In DNA, the CDR3 is TGTGCCAGCAGCCCCGCAGGGGGCTTATACAATGAGCAGTTCTTC. As protein: CASSPAGGLYNEQFF.

The chain has TRBV4-1 and TRBJ1-1; D is possibly TRBD1 (5 bases). CDR1 and CDR2 (germline): MGHRA, YSYEKL. CDR3 length: 13 amino acids. With 1 base removed from V and 5 bases from J, the gap between germline ends came to 8 bases. CDR3 sequence reads: CASSQGQKTEAFF. The CDR3 bases are TGCGCCAGCAGCCAAGGACAGAAGACTGAAGCTTTCTTT.

V is TRBV7-9 and J is TRBJ2-7; D not resolved. Germline V lookup: CDR1 SEHNR, CDR2 FQNEAQ (reference sequence). CDR3 length: 14 residues. The V and J ends lost 4 bases and 1 base respectively, with 11 bases between them. In DNA, the CDR3 is TGTGCCAGCAGCTCGATAGTAAGTTCCTACGAGCAGTACTTC. Encoded protein: CASSSIVSSYEQYF.

CDR3 DNA sequence: TGCGCCAGCAGCCCGACCCGGACACGATTAGAGACCCAGTACTTC. Translated, it gives CASSPTRTRLETQYF. The chain links TRBV5-1 to TRBJ2-5; TRBD1 is a possible D gene (5 bases). With 4 bases removed from V and 4 bases from J, the gap between germline ends came to 17 bases. The germline V gene encodes CDR1 SGHRS and CDR2 YFSETQ. This CDR3 is 15 amino acids long.

This clonotype was detected a few times. Germline is not matched at one junction end, which may reflect a read error. V is TRBV20-1 and J is TRBJ1-6, with 9 bases that match TRBD1. The CDR3 is 14 amino acids. CDR1 DFQATT and CDR2 SNEGSKA come from the germline V gene (reference sequence). The DNA of the CDR3 is TGCAGTGCTAACCGGGACAGGGTGAATTCACCCCCCCACTTT. Protein sequence: CSANRDRVNSPPHF.

The sample holds many counts of this clonotype. The chain is built from TRBV7-2 and TRBJ2-5; D not resolved. V lost 1 base, J lost 5 bases, and 5 bases lay in between. The length of the CDR3 is 12 residues. CDR1 and CDR2 (germline): SGHTA, FQGNSA. CDR3 in amino acids: CASSLVSETQYF. CDR3 DNA: TGTGCCAGCAGCTTAGTTTCGGAGACCCAGTACTTC.

This clonotype was counted between two and nine times. The V gene is TRBV20-1, the J gene TRBJ2-5; 12 bases are a match to TRBD2. V was pared by 6 bases and J by 7 bases, with 9 bases of the junction left unmatched. CDR3 length: 14 amino acids. CDR1 and CDR2 (germline): DFQATT, SNEGSKA (reference sequence). CDR3 DNA sequence: TGCAGTGCGCGGACTAGCGGGGCCCGGGGGACCCAGTACTTC. Translated, it gives CSARTSGARGTQYF.

V gene TRBV20-1 combines with J gene TRBJ2-1; TRBD2 agrees at 7 bases. The CDR3 length is 15 residues. The V gene end was trimmed by 5 bases and the J gene end by 7 bases; junction bases not matched to a gene: 14. Germline assignment: CDR1 DFQATT and CDR2 SNEGSKA (reference sequence). The CDR3 spells CSAPHATSSPNEQFF. CDR3 sequence (DNA): TGCAGTGCTCCGCACGCGACTAGCTCGCCAAATGAGCAGTTCTTC.

This chain uses TRBV25-1 with TRBJ1-6, with D uncertain. The V gene's germline CDR1 is MGHDK and CDR2 SYGVNS. The CDR3 contains 13 residues. Trimming took 1 base from V and 9 from J, leaving 7 bases between them. The CDR3 sequence is CASSEWASSPLHF. CDR3 bases: TGTGCCAGCAGTGAATGGGCGTCTTCACCCCTCCACTTT.